Each of the 19 T cell receptor beta chains below was sequenced from the same sample in a study of long-term antiretroviral therapy in people with HIV. Researchers ran immunoSEQ v3.0 at survey level. Data came from immunoSEQ multiplex PCR; TCRdb stores just in-frame clones and leaves some out. The data contain 15,000 to 20,000 clones, about 91% of them singletons. Specimen: unsorted PBMCs, collected 0.3 years after starting antiretroviral therapy. The receptors shown here come from a man between 60 and 75 years old with HIV.

The V gene is TRBV18, the J gene TRBJ1-1, with unresolved D. Looked up from germline, CDR1 is KGHSH and CDR2 is LQKENI. The CDR3 is 11 residues long. Trimming left V 3 bases short and J 10 bases short, with 9 bases between. DNA for the CDR3: TGTGCCAGCTCACCCCCCCCAGGAGCTTTCTTT. It translates to CASSPPPGAFF.

This sequence joins TRBV5-4 and TRBJ2-5; TRBD1 is a possible D gene (6 bases). Germline V lookup: CDR1 SGHNT, CDR2 YYREEE (reference sequence). The CDR3 runs to 14 residues. Trimming stripped 4 bases from V and 2 bases from J, with 12 bases between. The CDR3, as DNA: TGTGCCAGCAGCCAGCCGGGACAACAAGAGACCCAGTACTTC. Residues: CASSQPGQQETQYF.

The V call is TRBV7-2, the J call TRBJ1-5, with D unclear. The germline CDR1 and CDR2 sequences are SGHTA and FQGNSA. Trimming stripped 3 bases from V and 2 bases from J, with 11 bases between. CDR3 length: 15 amino acids. This CDR3 reads CASSFLGRGNQPQHF. In nucleotides, the CDR3 is TGTGCCAGCAGCTTCCTAGGTCGGGGCAATCAGCCCCAGCATTTT.

The V and J genes are TRBV2 and TRBJ1-6, with D tentatively TRBD1 (5 bases). V lost 4 bases to trimming and J lost 14 bases, with 12 bases between them. The CDR3 has 12 residues. Per germline, CDR1 SNHLY and CDR2 FYNNEI. The CDR3 region is CASSGGGVALHF. The CDR3 nucleotides are TGTGCCAGCAGTGGGGGGGGAGTCGCCCTCCACTTT.

The chain is built from TRBV28 and TRBJ1-3; TRBD1 is a possible D gene (5 bases). CDR3 length equals 16 residues. V gave up 4 bases and J gave up 7 bases, with 20 bases separating them. The germline V gene has CDR1 MDHEN and CDR2 SYDVKM. CDR3 DNA sequence: TGTGCCAGCAGTTCCCGAAGGGACTTTTTTATCAACACCATATATTTT. Encoded protein: CASSSRRDFFINTIYF.

This clone appeared once. The chain is built from TRBV7-9 and TRBJ2-7; 10 positions match TRBD1. This CDR3 is 16 amino acids long. Germline values: CDR1 SEHNR, CDR2 FQNEAQ (reference sequence). Trimming at V came to 6 bases and at J to 4 bases, leaving 12 bases not matched to a gene. The CDR3 region has the DNA TGTGCCAGCAGTTCCCTACCGGGACAGGGGATATACGAGCAGTACTTC. Amino acid sequence: CASSSLPGQGIYEQYF. Full variable domain (missing parts from reference TRBV7-9 and TRBJ2-7): DTGVSQNPRHKITKRGQNVTFRCDPISEHNRLYWYRQTLGQGPEFLTYFQNEAQLEKSRLLSDRFSAERPKGSFSTLEIQRTEQGDSAMYLCASSSLPGQGIYEQYFGPGTRLTVT.

The chain recombines TRBV5-1 with TRBJ2-7, with D possibly matching TRBD1 (6 bases). Deletions cut 1 base from V and 2 bases from J, with 13 bases between. Germline CDR1 and CDR2: SGHRS and YFSETQ. CDR3 length equals 15 residues. The chain's CDR3 is CASSLYSDRPYEQYF. CDR3 coding DNA: TGCGCCAGCAGCTTGTATTCAGACAGGCCCTACGAGCAGTACTTC.

The V call is TRBV6-5, the J call TRBJ1-6; possible D gene TRBD1, 6 bases. CDR1 MNHEY and CDR2 SVGAGI come from the germline V gene. V lost 0 bases and J 9 bases, leaving 15 bases between the germline ends. The CDR3 loop spans 16 amino acids. This chain's CDR3 is CASSYSDSYSGSPLHF. CDR3 coding DNA: TGTGCCAGCAGTTACTCGGACAGCTATTCGGGTTCACCCCTCCACTTT.

The chain joins TRBV18 to TRBJ2-2; 8 bases map to TRBD1. Germline-derived CDR1 and CDR2 are KGHSH and LQKENI. CDR3 length equals 15 residues. The V segment lost 3 bases and the J segment 3 bases; nucleotides outside the gene matches: 3. The CDR3 nucleotides read TGTGCCAGCTCACCCGGACAGGGTTACACCGGGGAGCTGTTTTTT. As protein: CASSPGQGYTGELFF.

The chain employs TRBV7-9 and TRBJ2-3, with D perhaps matching TRBD2 (5 bases). Germline loops: CDR1 SEHNR, CDR2 FQNEAQ (reference sequence). The CDR3 has 14 amino acids. V was cut by 6 bases and J by 3 bases, with 13 bases left in between. The CDR3 DNA reads TGTGCCAGCAGGGAACTAGGGAAAACAGATACGCAGTATTTT. Translating it yields CASRELGKTDTQYF.

The chain uses TRBV7-2 and TRBJ2-3; no firm D call. Trimming took off 5 bases at V and 3 bases at J, with 6 bases between the two ends. Germline CDR1 SGHTA, CDR2 FQGNSA. This CDR3 region has 12 residues. In DNA form, the CDR3 reads TGTGCCAGCAGCCCGCAGACAGATACGCAGTATTTT. Encoded protein: CASSPQTDTQYF.

The genes are TRBV6-5 and TRBJ2-7, with D possibly matching TRBD2 (5 bases). Germline values: CDR1 MNHEY, CDR2 SVGAGI. The germline V and J ends were trimmed by 2 bases and 0 bases, with 11 bases remaining between them. This CDR3 has 15 amino acids. CDR3 nucleotide sequence: TGTGCCAGCAGTTACGATAGGACTGCCTCCTACGAGCAGTACTTC. Protein product: CASSYDRTASYEQYF.

By share, this clone counts as large (0.1 to 1%). The chain couples TRBV6-7 to TRBJ1-5; D possibly corresponds to TRBD1 (6 bases). TRBV6-7 is designated an ORF whose function remains uncertain. Trimming removed 5 bases at V and 7 bases at J, with 15 bases between. CDR3 size: 14 residues. CDR3 amino acids: CASSHHRVGQPQHF. CDR3 nucleotides: TGTGCCAGCAGTCACCACAGGGTTGGGCAGCCCCAGCATTTT.

J is TRBJ2-7 and V is TRBV6-5; the D gene is possibly TRBD1 (5 bases). Per germline, CDR1 MNHEY and CDR2 SVGAGI. Trimming shortened V by 0 bases and J by 2 bases, and 11 bases separated the two germline ends. The length of the CDR3 is 15 residues. The CDR3: CASSYSHRLTYEQYF. CDR3 nucleotide sequence: TGTGCCAGCAGTTACTCGCACAGGCTCACCTACGAGCAGTACTTC.

The rearrangement uses TRBV1 and TRBJ2-4; the table's TRBD2 call for D was not verified on the DNA. TRBV1 corresponds to a pseudogene. The CDR3 has 23 residues. CDR3 loop: CTSSPLTEIREREGRASKNIQYF. CDR3 sequence (DNA): TGCACCAGCAGCCCACTCACGGAGATCAGGGAGCGGGAGGGCCGTGCGTCCAAAAACATTCAGTACTTC.

The chain couples TRBV5-1 to TRBJ1-5, with a tentative D call TRBD1 (5 bases). Trimming pared 0 bases from V and 4 bases from J, leaving 5 bases between. Germline lookup yields CDR1 SGHRS and CDR2 YFSETQ. The CDR3 totals 13 residues. CDR3 sequence (DNA): TGCGCCAGCAGCTTGGGACAGAATCAGCCCCAGCATTTT. It specifies CASSLGQNQPQHF. The variable domain in full, completed from reference TRBV5-1 and TRBJ1-5, reads KAGVTQTPRYLIKTRGQQVTLSCSPISGHRSVSWYQQTPGQGLQFLFEYFSETQRNKGNFPGRFSGRQFSNSRSEMNVSTLELGDSALYLCASSLGQNQPQHFGDGTRLSIL.

The chain uses TRBV18 and TRBJ2-7, with D perhaps TRBD1 (6 bases). The CDR3 covers 15 residues. Germline V gives CDR1 KGHSH, CDR2 LQKENI. Trimming shortened V by 2 bases and J by 7 bases, and 18 bases separated the two germline ends. The CDR3 bases are TGTGCCAGCTCACCAGGGGTTAACAGGGTCGAGGAGCAGTACTTC. It is translated as CASSPGVNRVEEQYF.

This clone was recorded only once. The V and J genes are TRBV5-1 and TRBJ2-3; D is ambiguous. This CDR3 comprises 16 residues. V was cut by 0 bases and J by 2 bases, with 13 bases left in between. The V gene's germline CDR1 is SGHRS and CDR2 YFSETQ. CDR3 sequence: CASSLGLGLPTDTQYF. CDR3 DNA sequence: TGCGCCAGCAGCTTGGGGTTAGGGCTACCCACAGATACGCAGTATTTT.

This clone was recorded only once. J is TRBJ1-5 and V is TRBV28; 7 nucleotides line up with TRBD1. Germline CDR1 and CDR2: MDHEN and SYDVKM. The trim removed 0 bases at V and 7 bases at J, leaving 9 bases unmatched. The CDR3 contains 16 residues. DNA for the CDR3: TGTGCCAGCAGTTTATGGACAGGGTTAGGGGGGCAGCCCCAGCATTTT. It is translated as CASSLWTGLGGQPQHF. The full variable domain, rest sourced from reference TRBV28 and TRBJ1-5, is DVKVTQSSRYLVKRTGEKVFLECVQDMDHENMFWYRQDPGLGLRLIYFSYDVKMKEKGDIPEGYSVSREKKERFSLILESASTNQTSMYLCASSLWTGLGGQPQHFGDGTRLSIL.